A single sample gave rise to the 10 T cell receptor beta chains below, sequenced in a study of beta chain features in type 1 diabetes. Whole-study findings and limits: Researchers report that Type 1 diabetes patients had moderately but significantly shorter TCRB CDR3s across all four CD4+ subsets.

Every bit of the isolated RNA underwent reverse transcription, so sequencing read expressed TCRB transcripts. Produced via immunoSEQ multiplex PCR; TCRdb's table is partial and in-frame only. The sample has more than 300,000 clones, 9.6% seen once; the top ten hold about 0.63%. For these TCRs, the target antigens are not known. What was sequenced was central memory CD4+ T cells from blood. Receptors were obtained from a man under 40 with type 1 diabetes.

This clone was seen only a few times. V gene TRBV5-1 combines with J gene TRBJ1-5, with D unresolved. The germline V and J ends were trimmed by 1 base and 3 bases, with 11 bases remaining between them. The CDR3 length is 15 residues. The germline V gene has CDR1 SGHRS and CDR2 YFSETQ. CDR3 DNA sequence: TGCGCCAGCAGCTTGAGTTCAGGACCCAATCAGCCCCAGCATTTT. Translating it yields CASSLSSGPNQPQHF.

The V and J genes are TRBV7-2 and TRBJ2-7; 14 bases are a match to TRBD2. CDR3 length equals 17 residues. The V and J ends lost 4 bases and 4 bases, in that order; junction bases with no gene match: 9. CDR1 is SGHTA, CDR2 FQGNSA, per germline. CDR3 loop: CASSSNPGTSGSYEQYF. CDR3 bases: TGTGCCAGCAGCTCGAACCCCGGGACTAGCGGGAGTTACGAGCAGTACTTC. The full variable domain, in which reference TRBV7-2 and TRBJ2-7 provide the parts outside the CDR3, is GAGVSQSPSNKVTEKGKDVELRCDPISGHTALYWYRQSLGQGLEFLIYFQGNSAPDKSGLPSDRFSAERTGGSVSTLTIQRTQQEDSAVYLCASSSNPGTSGSYEQYFGPGTRLTVT.

This clone has a count of ten or more. The rearrangement joins TRBV28 to TRBJ2-5, with D perhaps TRBD1 (5 bases). Looked up from germline, CDR1 is MDHEN and CDR2 is SYDVKM. The V end was cut by 5 bases, the J end by 1 base, with 14 bases between. The CDR3 length is 15 residues. The CDR3 is CASSPIDSLQETQYF. CDR3 DNA: TGTGCCAGCAGTCCCATAGACAGCCTCCAAGAGACCCAGTACTTC.

CDR3 residues: CASSFMGGRGYNEQFF. Here the CDR3 DNA reads TGTGCCAGCAGCTTTATGGGGGGGAGAGGCTACAATGAGCAGTTCTTC. The chain joins TRBV5-4 to TRBJ2-1, with 7 bases identical to TRBD2. CDR3 length equals 16 residues. The V gene end was trimmed by 2 bases and the J gene end by 3 bases; junction bases not matched to a gene: 8. In germline, CDR1 is SGHNT, CDR2 YYREEE (reference sequence).

This clone was detected many times. This sequence joins TRBV7-2 and TRBJ2-2; D is perhaps TRBD2 (5 bases). The V and J ends lost 5 bases and 5 bases respectively, with 15 bases between them. Looked up from germline, CDR1 is SGHTA and CDR2 is FQGNSA. The CDR3 totals 15 residues. CDR3 sequence reads: CASSPVGEGTGELFF. The DNA for the CDR3 is TGTGCCAGCAGCCCAGTCGGGGAAGGGACCGGGGAGCTGTTTTTT.

V gene TRBV27 combines with J gene TRBJ1-1, with 7 positions matching TRBD1. Germline V gene data show CDR1 as MNHEY and CDR2 as SMNVEV (reference sequence). The CDR3 extends over 13 amino acids. V lost 3 bases and J lost 4; bases outside the gene matches: 2. The DNA for the CDR3 is TGTGCCAGCAGTTTGCAGGGGGGCACTGAAGCTTTCTTT. It codes for CASSLQGGTEAFF.

There are a few counts of this clone. The V call is TRBV5-1, the J call TRBJ1-1; a possible D gene is TRBD1 (5 bases). The CDR3 is 13 amino acids. Germline CDR1 reads SGHRS; CDR2 reads YFSETQ. The V and J ends lost 2 bases and 4 bases respectively, with 9 bases between them. In nucleotides, the CDR3 is TGCGCCAGCAGCTTAGGGGCGAGCACTGAAGCTTTCTTT. This encodes CASSLGASTEAFF.

This clone has more than one count but fewer than ten. A junction boundary mismatches the germline segment, possibly from a read error. The CDR3 is CASRTTSREAF. In nucleotides, the CDR3 is TGTGCCAGCAGGACCACTTCGCGGGAGGCCTTC. V and J are TRBV28 and TRBJ2-7, with 8 bases that match TRBD2. From germline, CDR1 is MDHEN and CDR2 SYDVKM. This CDR3 comprises 11 residues.

This clone was observed a few times. This chain uses TRBV2 with TRBJ2-7; 8 bases line up with TRBD1. Germline trimming cut 5 bases from V and 3 bases from J; bases unmatched to any gene: 6. This CDR3 has 14 amino acids. In germline, CDR1 is SNHLY, CDR2 FYNNEI. The CDR3 loop is CASSLQGGLYEQYF. CDR3 nucleotides: TGTGCCAGCAGTTTACAGGGGGGACTCTACGAGCAGTACTTC.

This clone was picked up a small number of times. J is TRBJ2-2 and V is TRBV5-4; D not resolved. The germline V gene encodes CDR1 SGHNT and CDR2 YYREEE (reference sequence). With 0 bases removed from V and 2 bases from J, the gap between germline ends came to 2 bases. There are 13 residues in the CDR3. CDR3 coding DNA: TGTGCCAGCAGCTTGGACAACACCGGGGAGCTGTTTTTT. This gives the protein CASSLDNTGELFF.